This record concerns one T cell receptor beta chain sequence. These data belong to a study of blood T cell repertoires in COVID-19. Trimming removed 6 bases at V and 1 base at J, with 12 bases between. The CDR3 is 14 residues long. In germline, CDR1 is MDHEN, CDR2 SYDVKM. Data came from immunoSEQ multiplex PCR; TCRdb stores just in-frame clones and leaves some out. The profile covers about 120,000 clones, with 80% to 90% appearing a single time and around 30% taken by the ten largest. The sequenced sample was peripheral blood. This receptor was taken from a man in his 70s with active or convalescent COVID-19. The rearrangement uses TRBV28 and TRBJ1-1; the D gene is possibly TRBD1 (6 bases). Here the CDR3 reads CASSPGGANTEAFF. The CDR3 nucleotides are TGTGCCAGCAGCCCCGGGGGGGCGAACACTGAAGCTTTCTTT.